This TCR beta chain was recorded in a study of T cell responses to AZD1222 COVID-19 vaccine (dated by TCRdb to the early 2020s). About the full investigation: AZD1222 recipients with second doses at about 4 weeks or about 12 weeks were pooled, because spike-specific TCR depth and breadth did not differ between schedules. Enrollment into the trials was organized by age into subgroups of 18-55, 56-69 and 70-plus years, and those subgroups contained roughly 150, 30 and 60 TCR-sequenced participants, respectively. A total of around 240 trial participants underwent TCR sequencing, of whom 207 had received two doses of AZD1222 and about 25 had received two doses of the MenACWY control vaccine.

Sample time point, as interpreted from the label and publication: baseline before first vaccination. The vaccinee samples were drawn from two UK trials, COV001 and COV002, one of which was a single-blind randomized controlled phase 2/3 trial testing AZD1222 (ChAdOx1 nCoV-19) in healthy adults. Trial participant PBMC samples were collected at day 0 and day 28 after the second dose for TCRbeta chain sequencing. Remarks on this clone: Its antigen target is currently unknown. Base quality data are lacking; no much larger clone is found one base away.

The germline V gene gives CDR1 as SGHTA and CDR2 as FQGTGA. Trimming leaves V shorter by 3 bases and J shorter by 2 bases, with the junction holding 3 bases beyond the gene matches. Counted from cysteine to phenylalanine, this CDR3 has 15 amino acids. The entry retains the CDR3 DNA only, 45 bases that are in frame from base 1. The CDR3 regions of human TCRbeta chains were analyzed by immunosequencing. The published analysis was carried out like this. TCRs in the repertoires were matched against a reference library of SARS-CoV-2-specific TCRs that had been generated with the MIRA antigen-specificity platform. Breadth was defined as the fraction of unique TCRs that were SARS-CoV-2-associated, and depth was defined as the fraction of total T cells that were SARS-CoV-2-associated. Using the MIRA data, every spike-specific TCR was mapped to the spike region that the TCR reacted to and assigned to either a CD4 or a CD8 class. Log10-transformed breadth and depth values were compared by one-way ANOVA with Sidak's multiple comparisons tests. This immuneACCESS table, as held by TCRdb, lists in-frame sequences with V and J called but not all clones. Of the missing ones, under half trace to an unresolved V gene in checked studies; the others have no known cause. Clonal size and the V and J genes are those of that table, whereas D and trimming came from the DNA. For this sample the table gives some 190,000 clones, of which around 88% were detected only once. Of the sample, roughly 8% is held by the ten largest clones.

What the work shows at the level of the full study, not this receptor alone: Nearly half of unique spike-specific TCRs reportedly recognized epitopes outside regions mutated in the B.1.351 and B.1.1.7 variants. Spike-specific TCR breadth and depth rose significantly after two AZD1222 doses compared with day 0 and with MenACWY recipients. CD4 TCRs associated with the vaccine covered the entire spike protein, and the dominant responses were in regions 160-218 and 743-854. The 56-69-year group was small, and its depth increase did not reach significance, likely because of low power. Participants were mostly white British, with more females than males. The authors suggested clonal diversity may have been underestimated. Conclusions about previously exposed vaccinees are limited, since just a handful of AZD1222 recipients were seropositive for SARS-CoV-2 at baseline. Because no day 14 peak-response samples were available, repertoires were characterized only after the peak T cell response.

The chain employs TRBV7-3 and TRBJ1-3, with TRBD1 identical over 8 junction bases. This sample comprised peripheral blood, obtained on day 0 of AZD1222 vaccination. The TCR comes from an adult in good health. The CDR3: CASSLGTGTGNTIYF. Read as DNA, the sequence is TGTGCCAGCAGCTTGGGGACAGGAACTGGAAACACCATATATTTT.